These 26 T cell receptor beta chains came from one sample sequenced in a study of shared clonotypes between healthy human individuals. Sequencing used immunoSEQ multiplex PCR; TCRdb keeps in-frame clones, though not all of them. The table lists fewer than 1.4 million clones, about 84% of them singletons. Specimen: memory CD4+ T cells from PBMCs. Sample subset: CD45RA-negative fraction. These receptors all come from a man aged 18 to 35 in good health. Some clones in this sample may be carry-over from other donors' samples.

Points on this clone: The sample holds other DNA sequences that translate to the same CDR3. The rearrangement links TRBV11-2 to TRBJ1-1; no reliable D call. The CDR3 has 14 amino acids. V lost 1 base and J lost 1, with 7 bases in between. The germline CDR1 and CDR2 sequences are SGHAT and FQNNGV. The CDR3 loop is CASSLVGQNTEAFF. CDR3 DNA sequence: TGTGCCAGCAGCTTAGTAGGTCAGAACACTGAAGCTTTCTTT.

The rearrangement joins TRBV7-8 to TRBJ2-1; possibly TRBD1 for D (7 bases). V lost 8 bases to trimming and J lost 7 bases, with 30 bases between them. The CDR3 is 18 residues long. Germline CDR1 reads SGHVS; CDR2 reads FQNEAQ. The CDR3 loop reads CASAGGPSASRSKNEQFF. In DNA, the CDR3 is TGTGCCAGCGCAGGGGGGCCATCCGCGTCTAGGTCTAAGAATGAGCAGTTCTTC.

The gene calls are TRBV6-1 and TRBJ2-4; D call uncertain. Trimming pared 7 bases from V and 1 base from J, leaving 14 bases between. The V gene's germline CDR1 is MNHNS and CDR2 SASEGT. The CDR3 contains 15 residues. The CDR3 DNA is TGTGCCAGCACTACGATAGGGTGGGCCAAAAACATTCAGTACTTC. Translation: CASTTIGWAKNIQYF.

This chain links TRBV27 with TRBJ2-6; D not certain. Germline assignment: CDR1 MNHEY and CDR2 SMNVEV (reference sequence). The CDR3 runs to 13 residues. With 4 bases removed from V and 7 bases from J, the gap between germline ends came to 8 bases. In nucleotides, the CDR3 is TGTGCCAGCAGTTCCCTGGGAGCCAACGTCCTGACTTTC. This translates into CASSSLGANVLTF. The full variable domain, its missing parts supplied by reference TRBV27 and TRBJ2-6, is EAQVTQNPRYLITVTGKKLTVTCSQNMNHEYMSWYRQDPGLGLRQIYYSMNVEVTDKGDVPEGYKVSRKEKRNFPLILESPSPNQTSLYFCASSSLGANVLTFGAGSRLTVL.

V usage is TRBV5-6 and J usage is TRBJ2-7; 8 nucleotides align to TRBD1. The V gene's germline CDR1 is SGHDT and CDR2 YYEEEE. With 8 bases clipped from V and 4 bases from J, the junction kept 8 bases outside the gene matches. The CDR3 is 13 residues long. DNA for the CDR3: TGTGCCAGTGCCCGGGACAGGTGGTACGAGCAGTACTTC. It is translated as CASARDRWYEQYF.

This chain uses TRBV27 with TRBJ1-2; 10 nucleotides align to TRBD1. There are 17 residues in the CDR3. Looked up from germline, CDR1 is MNHEY and CDR2 is SMNVEV (reference sequence). V trimming: 2 bases; J trimming: 7 bases; junction bases outside the gene matches: 13. CDR3: CASSLLSARGQGTGYTF. CDR3 nucleotides: TGTGCCAGCAGTTTACTATCCGCGAGGGGACAGGGGACTGGCTACACCTTC.

This clone appeared once. V usage is TRBV18 and J usage is TRBJ1-2; 7 bases align to TRBD1. J gave up 2 bases and V 6 bases, and 12 bases lay outside the gene matches. Germline V gene data show CDR1 as KGHSH and CDR2 as LQKENI. The CDR3 totals 16 residues. DNA of the CDR3: TGTGCCAGCTCGGATAGGACAGGAACATTGAACTATGGCTACACCTTC. This sequence encodes CASSDRTGTLNYGYTF. Full variable domain (outside the CDR3, taken from reference TRBV18 and TRBJ1-2): NAGVMQNPRHLVRRRGQEARLRCSPMKGHSHVYWYRQLPEEGLKFMVYLQKENIIDESGMPKERFSAEFPKEGPSILRIQQVVRGDSAAYFCASSDRTGTLNYGYTFGSGTRLTVV.

V usage is TRBV6-1 and J usage is TRBJ2-1; the D gene could be TRBD1 or TRBD2 (5 bases each). The V and J ends lost 6 bases and 6 bases respectively, with 18 bases between them. This CDR3 is 15 amino acids long. Germline CDR1 MNHNS, CDR2 SASEGT. The DNA of the CDR3 is TGTGCCAGCAGGGTCCCTGGGGGTGGATCCAATGAGCAGTTCTTC. Translated: CASRVPGGGSNEQFF.

This sequence joins TRBV28 and TRBJ2-3; 7 bases map to TRBD1. The CDR3 length is 15 residues. In germline, CDR1 is MDHEN, CDR2 SYDVKM. V dropped 10 bases and J dropped 1; count of bases not matched to a gene: 11. The CDR3 DNA reads as TGTGCCACCAGGGGCTCCGGGACAGGCACAGATACGCAGTATTTT. It yields the protein CATRGSGTGTDTQYF.

The genes are TRBV7-2 and TRBJ2-1, with 12 bases lining up with TRBD2. This CDR3 comprises 17 residues. Germline lookup yields CDR1 SGHTA and CDR2 FQGNSA. Trimming took 4 bases from V and 8 from J; bases not matched to a gene: 12. This CDR3 is CASSSFLGTSGSYEQFF. CDR3 coding DNA: TGTGCCAGCAGCTCTTTTCTGGGGACTAGCGGGTCTTATGAGCAGTTCTTC.

The chain has TRBV7-4 and TRBJ1-1, with unresolved D. The V gene lost 5 bases and the J gene lost 1 base, with 17 bases spanning the gap. CDR3 length: 16 residues. Germline CDR1 and CDR2: SGHVT and SQSDAQ. DNA for the CDR3: TGTGCCAGCAGCCAAGAATCGCTAACGGGGAACACTGAAGCTTTCTTT. It translates to CASSQESLTGNTEAFF.

This chain uses TRBV6-6 with TRBJ1-1; D call uncertain. The CDR3 runs 13 residues. Germline V gene lookup returns CDR1 MNHNY and CDR2 SVGAGI (reference sequence). V lost 2 bases and J lost 4, with 8 bases in between. CDR3 amino acids: CASSYDSGTEAFF. The CDR3 nucleotides read TGTGCCAGCAGTTACGATAGCGGCACTGAAGCTTTCTTT.

The chain uses TRBV27 and TRBJ1-4; D possibly corresponds to TRBD1 (5 bases). This CDR3 is 15 amino acids long. The germline V and J ends were trimmed by 5 bases and 7 bases, with 17 bases remaining between them. The germline V gene encodes CDR1 MNHEY and CDR2 SMNVEV (reference sequence). CDR3 coding DNA: TGTGCCAGCAGTAAACAGGCTACTAGGCGTGAAAAACTGTTTTTT. This sequence encodes CASSKQATRREKLFF.

The chain couples TRBV28 to TRBJ2-3; D is possibly TRBD2 (5 bases). This CDR3 region has 13 residues. Germline lookup yields CDR1 MDHEN and CDR2 SYDVKM. V was cut by 8 bases and J by 0 bases, with 9 bases left in between. The CDR3 sequence is CASQRDSTDTQYF. CDR3 coding DNA: TGTGCCAGCCAGAGGGATAGCACAGATACGCAGTATTTT.

The chain carries TRBV28 and TRBJ1-4; 8 bases agree with TRBD1. The CDR3 has 12 residues. J gave up 17 bases and V 4 bases, and 9 bases lay outside the gene matches. CDR1 is MDHEN, CDR2 SYDVKM, per germline. The CDR3 here is CASSYRTGTYFF. DNA for the CDR3: TGTGCCAGCAGTTATAGGACAGGGACATATTTTTTT.

The V gene is TRBV5-4, the J gene TRBJ2-5; 15 nucleotides line up with TRBD2. With 4 bases clipped from V and 5 bases from J, the junction kept 9 bases outside the gene matches. There are 17 residues in the CDR3. Germline assignment: CDR1 SGHNT and CDR2 YYREEE (reference sequence). This CDR3 reads CASSIRTSGRAKETQYF. DNA of the CDR3: TGTGCCAGCAGCATCAGGACTAGCGGGAGGGCGAAGGAGACCCAGTACTTC.

This sequence joins TRBV28 and TRBJ1-3, with 7 bases fitting TRBD1. The CDR3 consists of 14 residues. Germline assignment: CDR1 MDHEN and CDR2 SYDVKM. After removal of 4 bases from V and 4 bases from J, the junction contained 4 bases not matched to a gene. CDR3 sequence reads: CASSSTGFGNTIYF. CDR3 DNA sequence: TGTGCCAGCAGTTCGACAGGGTTCGGAAACACCATATATTTT.

V is TRBV29-1 and J is TRBJ1-1; a weak D match, TRBD1 (6 bases). Deletions cut 4 bases from V and 0 bases from J, with 9 bases between. CDR1 and CDR2 from the germline V gene are SQVTM and ANQGSEA. This CDR3 has 13 amino acids. The CDR3 loop is CSVAAGVNTEAFF. DNA of the CDR3: TGCAGCGTTGCGGCAGGGGTGAACACTGAAGCTTTCTTT.

V is TRBV19 and J is TRBJ1-2; D is unclear. Trimming shortened V by 4 bases and J by 6 bases, and 18 bases separated the two germline ends. CDR3 size: 15 residues. Germline loops: CDR1 LNHDA, CDR2 SQIVND (reference sequence). CDR3 bases: TGTGCCAGTAGTACCTCAGGCGCATTGAAGGATGGCTACACCTTC. Its translation is CASSTSGALKDGYTF.

The chain has TRBV5-6 and TRBJ1-1, with D unresolved. There are 11 residues in the CDR3. Germline V gives CDR1 SGHDT, CDR2 YYEEEE. Trimming took off 1 base at V and 7 bases at J, with 5 bases between the two ends. This chain's CDR3 is CASSLHHEAFF. CDR3 nucleotides: TGTGCCAGCAGCTTGCACCATGAAGCTTTCTTT.

The chain combines TRBV5-5 with TRBJ1-2, with TRBD1 matching over 10 bases. This CDR3 region has 13 residues. Germline trimming cut 4 bases from V and 7 bases from J; bases unmatched to any gene: 4. Germline-derived CDR1 and CDR2 are SGHKS and YYEKEE (reference sequence). The CDR3: CASSPGQGSGYTF. As DNA, the CDR3 is TGTGCCAGCAGCCCGGGACAGGGGTCTGGCTACACCTTC.

Comments on this clone: It may be a read error: a sequence one base away is much more abundant. This chain uses TRBV6-6 with TRBJ2-5; 8 bases match TRBD1. This CDR3 comprises 14 residues. The germline V gene has CDR1 MNHNY and CDR2 SVGAGI (reference sequence). With V trimmed by 0 bases and J by 4 bases, 1 base remained unmatched. The CDR3 protein is CASSYSTGVETQYF. In DNA, the CDR3 is TGTGCCAGCAGTTACTCGACAGGGGTAGAGACCCAGTACTTC.

This chain links TRBV7-2 with TRBJ2-5; 11 nucleotides match TRBD2. This CDR3 is built from 14 residues. V was clipped by 4 bases and J by 4 bases; unmatched bases: 2. From germline, CDR1 is SGHTA and CDR2 FQGNSA. For the CDR3, the DNA is TGTGCCAGCAGCTCCGGACTAGCGGGAGAGACCCAGTACTTC. It is translated as CASSSGLAGETQYF.

This chain links TRBV27 with TRBJ1-2; 10 positions agree with TRBD1. V shed 6 bases and J 8 bases; nucleotides not matched to a gene: 9. This CDR3 comprises 14 residues. CDR1 is MNHEY and CDR2 is SMNVEV in the germline V gene (reference sequence). DNA of the CDR3: TGTGCCAGCAGCTTCGGAGGACAGGGGGGAGGCTACACCTTC. Translation gives CASSFGGQGGGYTF.

The CDR3 DNA reads as TGCGCCAGCTCCATAGCGGGAGCGGGGTACGAGCAGTACTTC. Translation gives CASSIAGAGYEQYF. This chain joins TRBV10-2 and TRBJ2-7; 9 bases fit TRBD2. Germline V lookup: CDR1 WSHSY, CDR2 SAAADI. With 8 bases clipped from V and 4 bases from J, the junction kept 9 bases outside the gene matches. The CDR3 consists of 14 residues.

V usage is TRBV9 and J usage is TRBJ2-1; 7 nucleotides align to TRBD1. Germline CDR1 reads SGDLS; CDR2 reads YYNGEE. The CDR3 length is 14 residues. The J segment lost 8 bases and the V segment lost 4 bases, leaving 9 bases of the junction unmatched. The CDR3 nucleotides read TGTGCCAGCAGCACCCGGGACAGACCCGATGAGCAGTTCTTC. This sequence encodes CASSTRDRPDEQFF.